This is a list of T cell receptor beta chains from one sample in a study of high-grade serous ovarian cancer treatment subgroups. Measured with immunoSEQ multiplex PCR; TCRdb has only the in-frame clones, and not every one. This sample has 7,500 to 9,500 clones, with around 72% found just once. The sample was tumor tissue. The receptors come from a human donor with high-grade serous ovarian cancer. Each CDR3 is given without its conserved first and last residue.

TRBV5-6	TRBJ2-4	ASSLGAWNIQY
TRBV7-9	TRBJ2-6	ASSFTGFGANVLT
TRBV15	TRBJ2-7	ATSRVQGRDEQY
TRBV11-2	TRBJ1-6	ASSPGTAYNSPLH
TRBV10-2	TRBJ2-1	ASRDGRKSSYNEQF
TRBV5-1	TRBJ2-7	ASSVSIAGAYEQY
TRBV9	TRBJ2-1	ASNVGSSYNEQF
TRBV7-8	TRBJ2-7	ATSAESSYEQY
TRBV27	TRBJ2-1	ASSDDRGHEQF
TRBV15	TRBJ1-2	ATSGYKGYT
TRBV5-6	TRBJ1-2	ASSPILGGYT
TRBV7-3	TRBJ2-2	ASSLTGNTGELF
TRBV11-2	TRBJ2-1	ASSQRTGSSYNEQF
TRBV2	TRBJ2-6	ASRPRYSGANVLT
TRBV6-6	TRBJ1-3	ASSIGTVSGNTIY
TRBV11-2	TRBJ2-3	ASSPGQFITDTQY
TRBV30	TRBJ1-3	AWTGQHGGNTIY
TRBV5-8	TRBJ2-7	ASSWDRGRGTGPYEQY
TRBV10-3	TRBJ2-7	AIGQGMGDEQY
TRBV5-6	TRBJ2-7	ASSSGDEQY
TRBV7-3	TRBJ2-7	ASRSTGTGGDEQY
TRBV11-1	TRBJ2-7	ASSLIGASGLYEQY
TRBV5-6	TRBJ2-1	ASSLVGSGVYNEQF
TRBV7-2	TRBJ1-2	ASSGGAEHYGYT